The source of this T cell receptor beta chain is a study of blood T cell repertoires in COVID-19. Germline values: CDR1 PRHDT, CDR2 FYEKMQ (reference sequence). CDR3 size: 13 residues. The V end lost 7 bases, the J end lost 8 bases, and 17 bases lay between the germline ends. Cohort 3 recovered donors had two negative PCRs, clearance, or symptom resolution. Sequencing was performed with immunoSEQ multiplex PCR; in TCRdb, only in-frame clones are kept and a portion is missing. The table records around 380,000 clones, 70% to 90% of them present only once. The chain uses TRBV13 and TRBJ1-2, with D tentatively TRBD1 (6 bases). This receptor was taken from a young man who had recovered from COVID-19. Sequenced: PBMCs or T cells enriched from blood (not recorded which). The CDR3 nucleotides are TGTGCCAGCAACCGAAGGGGGTCGTACGGCTACACCTTC. Amino acids: CASNRRGSYGYTF.